Included here is one T cell receptor beta chain sequence, with context. The junction and the germline gene differ at one end; a read error may be behind it. The researchers produced TCR beta cDNA from roughly 500 ng total RNA with a constant-region primer. Libraries covering TCR beta were generated through three nested multiplex PCR rounds (using a slightly modified ARM-PCR). Use of TRBV1-TRBV30 forward primers with a C-beta reverse primer characterized the first two PCR rounds, which lasted nine to eleven cycles each. TCRdb analysed the multiplex PCR reads with MiXCR anew, one entry per CDR3 protein. The sample consists of roughly 70,000 distinct CDR3 sequences, about three quarters of them appearing once. Without any cell sorting, about 19-30 mg of bulk tissue yielded co-extracted RNA and DNA. There are 15 residues in the CDR3. The V gene's germline CDR1 is SGHNT and CDR2 YYREEE (reference sequence).

The sample comes from a study of tumor-infiltrating lymphocytes in primary liver carcinoma. The source of this sequence is a man in his forties with primary liver carcinoma and hepatitis B virus infection. The rearrangement links TRBV5-4 to TRBJ1-1; D perhaps matches TRBD1 (6 bases). The material sequenced was liver tumor tissue from sampling region 4. Described subset: tumor region T4, right-lateral pole. CDR3 nucleotides: TGTGCCAGCGCATCGGGGGGCTACATGAACACTGAACCTTTCTTT. Amino acids: CASASGGYMNTEPFF.